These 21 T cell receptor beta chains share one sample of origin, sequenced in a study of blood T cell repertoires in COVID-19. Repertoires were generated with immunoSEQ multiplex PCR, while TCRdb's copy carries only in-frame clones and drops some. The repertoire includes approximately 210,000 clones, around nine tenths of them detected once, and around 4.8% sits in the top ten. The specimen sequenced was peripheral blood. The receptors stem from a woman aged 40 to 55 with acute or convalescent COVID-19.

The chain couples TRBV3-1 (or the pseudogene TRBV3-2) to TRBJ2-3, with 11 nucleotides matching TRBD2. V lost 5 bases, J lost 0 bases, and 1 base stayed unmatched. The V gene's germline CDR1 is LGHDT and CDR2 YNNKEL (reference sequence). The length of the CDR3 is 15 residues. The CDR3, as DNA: TGTGCCAGCAGCTTAGCGGGGGGGAGCACAGATACGCAGTATTTT. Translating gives CASSLAGGSTDTQYF.

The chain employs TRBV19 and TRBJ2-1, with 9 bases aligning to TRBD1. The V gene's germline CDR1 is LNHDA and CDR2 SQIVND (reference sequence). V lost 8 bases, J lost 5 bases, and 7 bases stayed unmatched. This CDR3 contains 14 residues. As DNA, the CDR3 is TGTGCCAGTTCGACAGGGGGATTGAACAATGAGCAGTTCTTC. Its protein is CASSTGGLNNEQFF.

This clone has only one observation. Here the CDR3 reads CASSLVGGTNTEAFF. In DNA, the CDR3 is TGTGCCAGCAGCTTAGTCGGCGGGACGAACACTGAAGCTTTCTTT. The rearrangement uses TRBV11-2 and TRBJ1-1; TRBD1 might be the D (5 bases). Germline V gene sequence: CDR1 SGHAT, CDR2 FQNNGV. Trimming stripped 1 base from V and 1 base from J, with 10 bases between. CDR3 length: 15 amino acids.

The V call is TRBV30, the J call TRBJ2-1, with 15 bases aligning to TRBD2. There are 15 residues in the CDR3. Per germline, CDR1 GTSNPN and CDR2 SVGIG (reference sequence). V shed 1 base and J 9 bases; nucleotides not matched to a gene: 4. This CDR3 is CAWSGTSGGAGEQFF. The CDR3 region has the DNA TGTGCCTGGAGTGGGACTAGCGGGGGGGCCGGTGAGCAGTTCTTC.

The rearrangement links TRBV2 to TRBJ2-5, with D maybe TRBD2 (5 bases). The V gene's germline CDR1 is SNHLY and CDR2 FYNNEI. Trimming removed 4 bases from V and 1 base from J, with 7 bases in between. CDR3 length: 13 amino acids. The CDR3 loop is CASSGLAQETQYF. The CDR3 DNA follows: TGTGCCAGCAGTGGCCTAGCCCAAGAGACCCAGTACTTC.

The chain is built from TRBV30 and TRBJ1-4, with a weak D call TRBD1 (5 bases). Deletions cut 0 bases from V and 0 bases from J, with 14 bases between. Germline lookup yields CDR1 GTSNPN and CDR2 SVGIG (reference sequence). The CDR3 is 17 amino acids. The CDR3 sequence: CAWSVRVGGATNEKLFF. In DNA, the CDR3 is TGTGCCTGGAGTGTACGAGTCGGGGGGGCAACTAATGAAAAACTGTTTTTT.

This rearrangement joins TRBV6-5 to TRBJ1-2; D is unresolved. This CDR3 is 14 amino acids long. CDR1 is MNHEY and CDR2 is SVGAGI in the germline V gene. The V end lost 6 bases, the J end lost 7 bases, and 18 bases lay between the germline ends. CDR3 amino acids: CASSLLKRSGGYTF. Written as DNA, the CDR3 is TGTGCCAGCAGCCTGCTTAAGAGGTCGGGTGGCTACACCTTC.

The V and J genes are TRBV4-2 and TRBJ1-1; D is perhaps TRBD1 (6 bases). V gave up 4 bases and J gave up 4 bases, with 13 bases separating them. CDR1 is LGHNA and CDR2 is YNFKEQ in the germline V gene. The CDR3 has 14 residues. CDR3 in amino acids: CASSPRGGGTEAFF. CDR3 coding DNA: TGTGCCAGCAGCCCTAGAGGGGGGGGCACTGAAGCTTTCTTT.

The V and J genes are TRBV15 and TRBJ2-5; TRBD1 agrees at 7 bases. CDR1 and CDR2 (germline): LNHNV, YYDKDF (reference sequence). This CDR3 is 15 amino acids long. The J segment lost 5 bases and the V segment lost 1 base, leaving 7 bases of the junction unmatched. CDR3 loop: CATSRGGGREETQYF. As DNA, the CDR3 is TGTGCCACCAGCAGAGGAGGGGGCAGGGAGGAGACCCAGTACTTC.

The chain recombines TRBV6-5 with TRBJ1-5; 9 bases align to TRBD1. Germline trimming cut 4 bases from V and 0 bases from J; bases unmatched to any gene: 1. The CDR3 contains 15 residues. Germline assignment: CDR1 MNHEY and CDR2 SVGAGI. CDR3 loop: CASSWDRDSNQPQHF. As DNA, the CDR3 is TGTGCCAGCAGTTGGGACAGGGATAGCAATCAGCCCCAGCATTTT.

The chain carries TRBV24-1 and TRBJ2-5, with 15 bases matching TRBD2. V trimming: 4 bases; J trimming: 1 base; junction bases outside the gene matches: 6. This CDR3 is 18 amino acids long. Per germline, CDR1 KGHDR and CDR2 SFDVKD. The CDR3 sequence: CATSEPGTSGGSQETQYF. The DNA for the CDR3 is TGTGCCACCAGTGAACCTGGGACTAGCGGGGGGTCCCAAGAGACCCAGTACTTC.

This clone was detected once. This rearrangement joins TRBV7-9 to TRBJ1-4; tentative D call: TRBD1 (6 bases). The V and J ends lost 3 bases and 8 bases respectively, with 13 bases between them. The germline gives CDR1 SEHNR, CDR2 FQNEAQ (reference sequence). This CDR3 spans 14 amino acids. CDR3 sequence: CASSLGGAWEKLFF. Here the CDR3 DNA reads TGTGCCAGCAGCTTGGGGGGGGCATGGGAAAAACTGTTTTTT.

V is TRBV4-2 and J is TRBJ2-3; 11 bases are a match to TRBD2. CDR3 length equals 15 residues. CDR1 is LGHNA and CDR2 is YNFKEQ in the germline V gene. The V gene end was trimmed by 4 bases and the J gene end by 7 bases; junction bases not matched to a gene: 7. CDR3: CASSPSSGGFYTQYF. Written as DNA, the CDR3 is TGTGCCAGCAGCCCCTCTAGCGGGGGGTTCTATACGCAGTATTTT.

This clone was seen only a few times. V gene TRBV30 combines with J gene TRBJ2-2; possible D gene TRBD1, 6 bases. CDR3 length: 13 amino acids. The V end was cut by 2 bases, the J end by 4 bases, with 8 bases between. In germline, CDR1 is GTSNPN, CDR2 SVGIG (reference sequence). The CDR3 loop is CAWSTGSTGELFF. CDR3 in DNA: TGTGCCTGGAGTACAGGGAGCACCGGGGAGCTGTTTTTT.

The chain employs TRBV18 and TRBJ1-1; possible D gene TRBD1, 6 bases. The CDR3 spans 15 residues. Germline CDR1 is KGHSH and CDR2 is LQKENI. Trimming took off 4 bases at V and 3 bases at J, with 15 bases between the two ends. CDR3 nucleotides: TGTGCCAGCTCACAAACAGGGAACGGGCACACTGAAGCTTTCTTT. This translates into CASSQTGNGHTEAFF.

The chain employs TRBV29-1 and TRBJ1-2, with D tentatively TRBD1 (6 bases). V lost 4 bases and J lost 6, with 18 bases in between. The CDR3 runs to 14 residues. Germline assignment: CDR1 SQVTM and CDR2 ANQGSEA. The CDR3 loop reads CSVGRWTDGHGYTF. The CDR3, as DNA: TGCAGCGTTGGGCGGTGGACAGACGGACATGGCTACACCTTC. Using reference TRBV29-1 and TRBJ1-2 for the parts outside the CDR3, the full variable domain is SAVISQKPSRDICQRGTSLTIQCQVDSQVTMMFWYRQQPGQSLTLIATANQGSEATYESGFVIDKFPISRPNLTFSTLTVSNMSPEDSSIYLCSVGRWTDGHGYTFGSGTRLTVV.

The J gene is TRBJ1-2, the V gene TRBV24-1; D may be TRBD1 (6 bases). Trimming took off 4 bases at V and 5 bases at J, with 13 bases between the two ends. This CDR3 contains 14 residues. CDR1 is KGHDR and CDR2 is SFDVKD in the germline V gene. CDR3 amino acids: CATSEKQGVYGYTF. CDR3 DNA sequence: TGTGCCACCAGTGAGAAACAGGGAGTGTATGGCTACACCTTC.

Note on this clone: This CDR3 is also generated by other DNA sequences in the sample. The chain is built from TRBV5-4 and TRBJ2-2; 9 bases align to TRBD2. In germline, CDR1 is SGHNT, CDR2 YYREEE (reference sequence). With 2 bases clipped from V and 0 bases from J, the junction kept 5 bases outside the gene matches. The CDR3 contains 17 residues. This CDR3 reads CASSFGRGGANTGELFF. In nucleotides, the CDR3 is TGTGCCAGCAGCTTTGGGCGGGGGGGTGCGAACACCGGGGAGCTGTTTTTT.

CDR3 DNA: TGTGCCAGTAGTACTGGGACTAGCGGAGGGTTTCAAGAGACCCAGTACTTC. Translating gives CASSTGTSGGFQETQYF. This chain links TRBV19 with TRBJ2-5; 11 nucleotides agree with TRBD2. After removal of 4 bases from V and 2 bases from J, the junction contained 9 bases not matched to a gene. The CDR3 has 17 amino acids. Per germline, CDR1 LNHDA and CDR2 SQIVND (reference sequence).

CDR3 coding DNA: TGTGCCAGTACGGAGGGAGGGATCTCCTACAATGAGCAGTTCTTC. As protein: CASTEGGISYNEQFF. This chain uses TRBV2 with TRBJ2-1, with 7 bases aligning to TRBD2. CDR1 and CDR2 from the germline V gene are SNHLY and FYNNEI. Trimming took 9 bases from V and 0 from J; bases not matched to a gene: 8. This CDR3 comprises 15 residues.

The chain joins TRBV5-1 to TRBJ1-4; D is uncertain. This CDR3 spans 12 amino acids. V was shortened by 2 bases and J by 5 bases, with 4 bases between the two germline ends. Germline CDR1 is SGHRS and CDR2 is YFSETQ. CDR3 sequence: CASSFLNEKLFF. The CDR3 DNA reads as TGCGCCAGCAGCTTCTTAAATGAAAAACTGTTTTTT.